The present T cell receptor (beta chain) was sequenced within a study of blood T cell repertoires in COVID-19 (dated by TCRdb to the early 2020s). Background on the whole study: Samples covering the acute and convalescent phases of COVID-19 were provided by collaborators in the United States, Italy and Spain. The prospective study material was composed of cDNA or gDNA derived from T cells, B-cell-depleted T cells, or PBMCs. The dataset comprised deeply sampled blood TCRbeta repertoires from subjects exposed to, actively infected with, or recovered from COVID-19. The repertoires were released in a freely available public database intended as a resource for research on the immune response to SARS-CoV-2. Samples were obtained from the ongoing ImmuneRACE study (first 160 participants) and from 1,000 to 1,500 subjects provided by 6 global collaborators. A de-identified subject ID, COVID-19 status, age in years and sex were almost always included in the sample metadata. Where available, HLA class I and class II types were taken from metadata supplied by the sample provider and were not determined by assay-based typing.

In Seattle, one collaborating source enrolled patients while the infection was active and tracked those patients longitudinally over the course of disease. Collaborating institutions collected whole blood in K2EDTA tubes following their own protocols. Collaborator samples were shipped for TCRbeta analysis as frozen whole blood, isolated PBMCs, or DNA extracted from either sample type. TCRbeta CDR3 regions were amplified from genomic DNA using the immunoSEQ Assay, a bias-controlled multiplex PCR. Per the source publication's procedure: Within the assay, amplification of reference gene primers was used to estimate how many nucleated cells each sample contained. To quantify the absolute abundance of each unique TCRbeta CDR3 rearrangement, sequence reads were collapsed and filtered. For each sample, productive Simpson clonality was calculated by taking the square root of Simpson's diversity index across productive rearrangements. As stored in TCRdb, this immuneACCESS dataset retains in-frame rearrangements with V and J assigned. A fraction of the clones does not appear; measured against another copy, unresolved V genes explain less than half of the discrepancy, and the remainder lacks a known reason. V and J calls and clone size are those listed in that table; D and trimming were worked out from the DNA. The sample table contains 250,000 to 300,000 clones; only one count was recorded for approximately 88% of them. The ten largest clones take up roughly 10% of the sample.

Its CDR3 holds 14 amino acids, cysteine through phenylalanine. Left in the record is the CDR3 DNA by itself, 42 bases read in frame from the first base. V is cut by 3 bases and J by 6 bases, and the space between the germline ends is 14 bases. CDR1 and CDR2 are drawn from the germline V gene: SGHVS, FQNEAQ. Findings and caveats that apply to the study as a whole: The quantity of clinical and demographic metadata differed by source and by participant and was supplied without curation.

Remarks on this clone: Its antigen has not been determined. No base quality information exists; no much larger clone differs at one position.

The specimen sequenced was peripheral blood. The sequence came from a woman in her 70s with COVID-19, enrolled during active disease. The sequence links TRBV7-8 to TRBJ1-1, with the D gene too uncertain to name. The CDR3 reads CASSFSSSRSEAFF. In nucleotide form, the sequence is TGTGCCAGCAGCTTCAGTAGTTCCAGGTCTGAAGCTTTCTTT.